The 27 T cell receptor beta chains below were found in one sample sequenced in a study of blood T cell repertoires in COVID-19. Assay: immunoSEQ multiplex PCR; the TCRdb copy retains only in-frame clones and omits some. Seen here are around 180,000 clones, over 65% observed once, and the top ten hold 15% to 20%. The sequencing input was peripheral blood. The receptors stem from a person aged 70 to 85 with COVID-19, enrolled during active disease.

The chain employs TRBV6-5 and TRBJ1-1; the D gene is possibly TRBD1 (6 bases). Germline assignment: CDR1 MNHEY and CDR2 SVGAGI. The CDR3 length is 13 residues. V was shortened by 5 bases and J by 4 bases, with 11 bases between the two germline ends. The CDR3 protein is CASSLHRATEAFF. The CDR3 bases are TGTGCCAGCAGTCTACACAGGGCCACTGAAGCTTTCTTT.

In this sample, this clone turned up once. The V gene is TRBV12-3 or TRBV12-4, the J gene TRBJ1-1, with 7 bases aligning to TRBD1. V gave up 2 bases and J gave up 3 bases; unmatched junction bases: 0. This CDR3 spans 13 amino acids. The CDR3 spells CASSLTGDTEAFF. CDR3 in DNA: TGTGCCAGCAGTTTAACAGGGGACACTGAAGCTTTCTTT.

This clone was seen at least ten times. J is TRBJ2-3 and V is TRBV6-6; 8 bases are a match to TRBD2. The V segment lost 6 bases and the J segment 3 bases; nucleotides outside the gene matches: 11. Per the germline V gene, CDR1 is MNHNY and CDR2 is SVGAGI (reference sequence). This CDR3 spans 16 amino acids. CDR3: CASSRQAGETTDTQYF. The CDR3 DNA is TGTGCCAGCAGCCGACAAGCGGGAGAAACGACAGATACGCAGTATTTT.

This sequence joins TRBV9 and TRBJ2-1, with 8 bases that match TRBD1. V shed 4 bases and J 8 bases; nucleotides not matched to a gene: 14. This CDR3 comprises 16 residues. Germline V gene sequence: CDR1 SGDLS, CDR2 YYNGEE. The CDR3: CASSPEGQGAMDEQFF. Here the CDR3 DNA reads TGTGCCAGCAGCCCCGAAGGGCAGGGGGCTATGGATGAGCAGTTCTTC.

The CDR3, as DNA: TGTGCCATCAGTGAGTCTAGCCAAGAGACCCAGTACTTC. Translating gives CAISESSQETQYF. V and J are TRBV10-3 and TRBJ2-5; no definite D call. The V end was cut by 0 bases, the J end by 1 base, with 3 bases between. There are 13 residues in the CDR3. In germline, CDR1 is ENHRY, CDR2 SYGVKD.

This chain joins TRBV20-1 and TRBJ2-3; unclear D gene. Germline lookup yields CDR1 DFQATT and CDR2 SNEGSKA (reference sequence). This CDR3 has 13 amino acids. V shed 3 bases and J shed 0 bases, with 7 bases lying between them. The CDR3 DNA is TGCAGTGCTAGTTACATTAGCACAGATACGCAGTATTTT. This gives the protein CSASYISTDTQYF.

The rearrangement links TRBV9 to TRBJ2-2, with TRBD2 identical over 10 bases. The germline V gene has CDR1 SGDLS and CDR2 YYNGEE. This CDR3 is 19 amino acids long. V lost 1 base to trimming and J lost 5 bases; unmatched junction nucleotides: 14. CDR3 sequence: CASSVSALAGAPRTGELFF. In DNA form, the CDR3 reads TGTGCCAGCAGCGTATCGGCGCTAGCGGGGGCCCCGAGGACCGGGGAGCTGTTTTTT.

The CDR3 DNA reads TGTGCCAGCAGCGCACAGGGGGCAGGGGAGACCCAGTACTTC. Protein: CASSAQGAGETQYF. J is TRBJ2-5 and V is TRBV7-8, with TRBD1 matching over 9 bases. Germline CDR1 and CDR2: SGHVS and FQNEAQ. The CDR3 is 14 residues long. Germline trimming cut 5 bases from V and 5 bases from J; bases unmatched to any gene: 6.

This clone showed up just once. The CDR3: CASSYSSGRASKYEQYF. For the CDR3, the DNA is TGTGCCAGCAGTTACTCCTCTGGGCGGGCTAGCAAATACGAGCAGTACTTC. The chain employs TRBV6-2 or TRBV6-3 and TRBJ2-7; tentatively, D is TRBD2 (5 bases). The V end lost 0 bases, the J end lost 4 bases, and 19 bases lay between the germline ends. The germline CDR1 and CDR2 sequences are MNHEY and SVGEGT. The CDR3 sequence is 17 residues long.

This chain connects TRBV5-6 to TRBJ1-5; D gene unclear. The length of the CDR3 is 15 residues. The germline V gene has CDR1 SGHDT and CDR2 YYEEEE. V was cut by 4 bases and J by 0 bases, with 11 bases left in between. The CDR3 here is CASSNGLYSNQPQHF. The CDR3 DNA reads TGTGCCAGCAGCAACGGACTCTATAGCAATCAGCCCCAGCATTTT.

The chain has TRBV12-3 or TRBV12-4 and TRBJ2-2, with 9 nucleotides matching TRBD2. Unmatched junction bases numbered 8, after V lost 11 bases and J lost 7 bases. This CDR3 comprises 13 residues. This CDR3 reads CAGSSGVGGELFF. Here the CDR3 DNA reads TGTGCCGGCTCTAGCGGGGTGGGCGGGGAGCTGTTTTTT.

This sequence joins TRBV7-6 and TRBJ2-1, with D possibly TRBD1 on 6 matching bases. Germline V gene data show CDR1 as SGHVS and CDR2 as FNYEAQ. V was trimmed by 5 bases and J by 2 bases, leaving 10 bases between them. The CDR3 spans 14 residues. The CDR3 region is CASSPRDTYNEQFF. The CDR3 DNA reads TGTGCCAGCAGCCCCCGGGACACCTACAATGAGCAGTTCTTC.

The chain combines TRBV19 with TRBJ2-1, with a tentative D call TRBD2 (6 bases). The ends were cut back, 2 bases at V and 1 base at J, with 18 bases in the middle. Germline CDR1 is LNHDA and CDR2 is SQIVND (reference sequence). The CDR3 loop spans 18 amino acids. The CDR3 loop is CASSITIRRGGSYNEQFF. CDR3 nucleotide sequence: TGTGCCAGTAGTATAACGATTCGGAGGGGCGGGTCCTACAATGAGCAGTTCTTC.

This clone was seen only once. The genes are TRBV11-2 and TRBJ2-1; D is perhaps TRBD1 (6 bases). Trimming left V 2 bases short and J 5 bases short, with 16 bases between. The germline gives CDR1 SGHAT, CDR2 FQNNGV. The CDR3 covers 16 residues. This CDR3 reads CASSLSWGTPNNEQFF. DNA of the CDR3: TGTGCCAGCAGCTTATCGTGGGGGACACCAAACAATGAGCAGTTCTTC.

The chain uses TRBV19 and TRBJ2-2; 7 nucleotides match TRBD1. The trim removed 1 base at V and 6 bases at J, leaving 2 bases unmatched. Germline V gene sequence: CDR1 LNHDA, CDR2 SQIVND (reference sequence). The CDR3 is 14 amino acids. The CDR3 DNA reads as TGTGCCAGTAGTATAGGAGGACAGGCCGGGGAGCTGTTTTTT. Its protein product is CASSIGGQAGELFF.

The genes are TRBV6-1 and TRBJ1-3, with 8 nucleotides matching TRBD1. The CDR3 loop spans 14 amino acids. The V gene end was trimmed by 1 base and the J gene end by 5 bases; junction bases not matched to a gene: 1. CDR1 MNHNS and CDR2 SASEGT come from the germline V gene. CDR3 sequence reads: CASSEGQGRNTIYF. The CDR3 DNA follows: TGTGCCAGCAGTGAAGGACAGGGGCGAAACACCATATATTTT.

The rearrangement uses TRBV7-9 and TRBJ1-2; D ambiguous. Between the trimmed V and J ends, which lost 2 bases and 9 bases, there was a span of 7 bases. The CDR3 totals 11 residues. From germline, CDR1 is SEHNR and CDR2 FQNEAQ (reference sequence). The DNA of the CDR3 is TGTGCCAGCAGCTTAACAGAAAGCTACACCTTC. Translating gives CASSLTESYTF.

The rearrangement joins TRBV5-6 to TRBJ2-2; D is uncertain. V lost 3 bases, J lost 4 bases, and 13 bases lay in between. Germline CDR1 SGHDT, CDR2 YYEEEE. This CDR3 comprises 15 residues. The CDR3 is CASSSLTFSTGELFF. The CDR3 nucleotides read TGTGCCAGCAGCTCCTTAACTTTTTCCACCGGGGAGCTGTTTTTT.

This chain uses TRBV5-5 with TRBJ1-4; 8 bases agree with TRBD1. There are 15 residues in the CDR3. V lost 6 bases and J lost 8; bases outside the gene matches: 12. Germline CDR1 and CDR2: SGHKS and YYEKEE (reference sequence). In DNA, the CDR3 is TGTGCCAGCAAGAGGGCAGGGGGCGTCGTGGAAAAACTGTTTTTT. Its translation is CASKRAGGVVEKLFF. Together with reference TRBV5-5 and TRBJ1-4, the CDR3 gives the full variable domain: DAGVTQSPTHLIKTRGQQVTLRCSPISGHKSVSWYQQVLGQGPQFIFQYYEKEERGRGNFPDRFSARQFPNYSSELNVNALLLGDSALYLCASKRAGGVVEKLFFGSGTQLSVL.

In the case of this clone: Other nucleotide sequences in the sample specify the same CDR3. The V and J genes are TRBV7-3 and TRBJ2-1; 7 bases are shared with TRBD2. Germline-derived CDR1 and CDR2 are SGHTA and FQGTGA. Germline trimming cut 2 bases from V and 5 bases from J; bases unmatched to any gene: 3. This CDR3 spans 14 amino acids. The CDR3 nucleotides are TGTGCCAGCAGCTTAGCGGGAGCAAACAATGAGCAGTTCTTC. Translation gives CASSLAGANNEQFF. The variable domain in full, completed from reference TRBV7-3 and TRBJ2-1, reads GAGVSQTPSNKVTEKGKYVELRCDPISGHTALYWYRQSLGQGPEFLIYFQGTGAADDSGLPNDRFFAVRPEGSVSTLKIQRTERGDSAVYLCASSLAGANNEQFFGPGTRLTVL.

J is TRBJ2-1 and V is TRBV7-6; 15 nucleotides agree with TRBD2. V was clipped by 6 bases and J by 9 bases; unmatched bases: 6. Germline lookup yields CDR1 SGHVS and CDR2 FNYEAQ. The CDR3 is 15 amino acids. The CDR3 DNA is TGTGCCAGCAGAAGGACTAGCGGGGGGGCGGGTGAGCAGTTCTTC. This codes for CASRRTSGGAGEQFF.

The chain couples TRBV7-8 to TRBJ1-1, with unresolved D. Per the germline V gene, CDR1 is SGHVS and CDR2 is FQNEAQ. CDR3 size: 13 residues. Deletions cut 0 bases from V and 6 bases from J, with 8 bases between. DNA for the CDR3: TGTGCCAGCAGCTTAGCGTCAGTCGCTGAAGCTTTCTTT. Translation: CASSLASVAEAFF. Full variable domain (remainder filled in from reference TRBV7-8 and TRBJ1-1): GAGVSQSPRYKVAKRGQDVALRCDPISGHVSLFWYQQALGQGPEFLTYFQNEAQLDKSGLPSDRFFAERPEGSVSTLKIQRTQQEDSAVYLCASSLASVAEAFFGQGTRLTVV.

V gene TRBV7-9 combines with J gene TRBJ1-6; D perhaps matches TRBD1 (5 bases). Germline V gene sequence: CDR1 SEHNR, CDR2 FQNEAQ (reference sequence). The CDR3 covers 15 residues. V was shortened by 2 bases and J by 10 bases, with 15 bases between the two germline ends. CDR3 amino acids: CASSLMGGEGSPLHF. In DNA, the CDR3 is TGTGCCAGCAGCTTAATGGGAGGGGAGGGATCACCCCTCCACTTT.

The rearrangement joins TRBV11-1 to TRBJ2-2, with 11 bases aligning to TRBD1. V lost 2 bases and J lost 8; bases outside the gene matches: 7. This CDR3 is built from 16 residues. From germline, CDR1 is SGHAT and CDR2 FQDESV (reference sequence). CDR3 sequence: CASSLYGTGGRGELFF. The CDR3 DNA is TGTGCCAGCAGCTTATATGGGACAGGGGGAAGAGGGGAGCTGTTTTTT.

The chain uses TRBV28 and TRBJ1-2, with 9 bases matching TRBD1. The CDR3 loop spans 14 amino acids. After removal of 1 base from V and 9 bases from J, the junction contained 6 bases not matched to a gene. Looked up from germline, CDR1 is MDHEN and CDR2 is SYDVKM. The CDR3 protein is CASSLSTGGIRYTF. CDR3 sequence (DNA): TGTGCCAGCAGTTTATCGACAGGGGGTATTCGCTACACCTTC.

The genes are TRBV9 and TRBJ2-7; D call uncertain. The V and J ends lost 0 bases and 7 bases respectively, with 17 bases between them. From germline, CDR1 is SGDLS and CDR2 YYNGEE. The CDR3 runs 15 residues. The CDR3 here is CASSVDTVPSREQYF. The CDR3 region has the DNA TGTGCCAGCAGCGTAGATACAGTCCCATCCCGAGAGCAGTACTTC.

This clone has just a few counts. The CDR3 loop reads CASSLVAGAPGELFF. In nucleotides, the CDR3 is TGTGCCAGCAGCTTAGTAGCGGGGGCGCCCGGGGAGCTGTTTTTT. This chain connects TRBV7-2 to TRBJ2-2, with TRBD2 matching 9 bases. V gave up 1 base and J gave up 6 bases; unmatched junction bases: 3. The CDR3 has 15 amino acids. Germline-derived CDR1 and CDR2 are SGHTA and FQGNSA.